This T cell receptor beta chain was captured in a study of CD8 T cells in ankylosing spondylitis. Turning to this clonotype: The junction departs from germline at one end; a sequencing error may be responsible.

MiXCR, applied by TCRdb to the 5' RACE reads, yields one record per CDR3 protein. The sample records 200,000 to 250,000 distinct CDR3 sequences, 30% to 35% being singletons. Sequencing was performed on blood, either unsorted or a sorted T cell fraction (not recorded which). This clonotype originated in a male donor with ankylosing spondylitis or in good health (not recorded which).

CDR3 coding DNA: TGTGCCAGCAGCGCGACAGGTAATATGAACACTCAAGCTTTCTTT. Its translation: CASSATGNMNTQAFF. The chain links TRBV5-4 to TRBJ1-1; D may be TRBD1 (6 bases). Looked up from germline, CDR1 is SGHNT and CDR2 is YYREEE (reference sequence). This CDR3 comprises 15 residues.